This T cell receptor beta chain was obtained from a study of T cells in Graves' hyperthyroidism and ophthalmopathy. It was uncontrolled infection, other autoimmune disease, pregnancy or lactation that excluded patients. The study based diagnoses on clinical symptoms, serum thyroxine and TRAb, thyroid ultrasound and orbital computed tomography. This clonotype occurred many times. The antigen is undetermined. From RNA transcripts, TCR beta CDR3 regions were amplified. During a first-round RT-PCR of the TCR CDR3, the HTBI primer set was used. TCRdb passed the multiplex PCR reads through MiXCR, listing each CDR3 protein once. The sample shows a few hundred thousand distinct CDR3 sequences, about half of them seen only once. Findings and limits, study-wide: Model-based prediction identified ophthalmopathy a median 6.5 months prior to its onset. Blood also contained most expanded thyroid clonotypes above 0.001.

The sample comprised peripheral blood or thyroid tissue (not recorded which). The origin of this receptor is a woman aged 18-29 years with Graves' hyperthyroidism.

CDR3 sequence reads: CASSLRLAGVSYEQYF. The CDR3 coding sequence is TGTGCCAGCAGCCTCCGACTAGCGGGAGTCTCCTACGAGCAGTACTTC. The rearrangement uses TRBV7-9 and TRBJ2-7; 12 nucleotides match TRBD2. The trim removed 5 bases at V and 0 bases at J, leaving 5 bases unmatched. The germline CDR1 and CDR2 sequences are SEHNR and FQNEAQ (reference sequence). This CDR3 contains 16 residues.